The 11 T cell receptor beta chains in this list originate from one sample, sequenced in a study of cytomegalovirus exposure and HLA in healthy donors. Use of 60 Vbeta and 13 Jbeta primers characterized the PCR. The protocol was immunoSEQ multiplex PCR, while the TCRdb copy is restricted to in-frame clones and leaves out a portion. The data contain roughly 80,000 clones, roughly 75% of them singletons. The specimen was PBMCs. The receptors come from a woman between 40 and 50 years old in good health and CMV-seronegative.

The genes are TRBV4-1 and TRBJ1-5; possible D gene TRBD1, 6 bases. The CDR3 covers 14 residues. The V gene lost 4 bases and the J gene lost 3 bases, with 10 bases spanning the gap. Germline loops: CDR1 MGHRA, CDR2 YSYEKL. Here the CDR3 DNA reads TGCGCCAGCAGCCCGGACAGACTCAATCAGCCCCAGCATTTT. Translation: CASSPDRLNQPQHF.

This chain connects TRBV6-1 to TRBJ2-1; possibly TRBD2 for D (6 bases). Trimming cost V 4 bases and J 4 bases, with 20 bases left between them. This CDR3 region has 17 residues. Germline CDR1 MNHNS, CDR2 SASEGT. CDR3 region: CASSGLLATQGYNEQFF. The CDR3 DNA is TGTGCCAGCAGTGGCCTTCTAGCGACCCAAGGTTACAATGAGCAGTTCTTC.

The rearrangement links TRBV7-6 to TRBJ1-4; 7 positions match TRBD1. CDR1 and CDR2 (germline): SGHVS, FNYEAQ. This CDR3 is built from 16 residues. Germline trimming cut 4 bases from V and 8 bases from J; bases unmatched to any gene: 13. The CDR3 region has the DNA TGTGCCAGCAGCTATCAGCCGGGACAGTCGGACGAAAAACTGTTTTTT. Translated: CASSYQPGQSDEKLFF.

This chain connects TRBV2 to TRBJ2-3; D gene unclear. This CDR3 spans 11 amino acids. The V end was cut by 4 bases, the J end by 8 bases, with 7 bases between. Germline CDR1 SNHLY, CDR2 FYNNEI. The CDR3 DNA follows: TGTGCCAGCAGTGTTTCAGTTACGCAGTATTTT. Translating it yields CASSVSVTQYF. The full variable domain, its missing parts supplied by reference TRBV2 and TRBJ2-3, is EPEVTQTPSHQVTQMGQEVILRCVPISNHLYFYWYRQILGQKVEFLVSFYNNEISEKSEIFDDQFSVERPDGSNFTLKIRSTKLEDSAMYFCASSVSVTQYFGPGTRLTVL.

The chain has TRBV15 and TRBJ2-1; TRBD2 aligns across 10 bases. This CDR3 is 16 amino acids long. Germline V lookup: CDR1 LNHNV, CDR2 YYDKDF (reference sequence). The J segment lost 7 bases and the V segment lost 3 bases, leaving 9 bases of the junction unmatched. The CDR3 DNA sequence: TGTGCCACCAGCAGGGCGATAGCGGGAGGTAGGAATGAGCAGTTCTTC. It specifies CATSRAIAGGRNEQFF. Full variable domain (outside the CDR3, taken from reference TRBV15 and TRBJ2-1): DAMVIQNPRYQVTQFGKPVTLSCSQTLNHNVMYWYQQKSSQAPKLLFHYYDKDFNNEADTPDNFQSRRPNTSFCFLDIRSPGLGDTAMYLCATSRAIAGGRNEQFFGPGTRLTVL.

This chain joins TRBV5-1 and TRBJ1-4, with 7 bases that match TRBD1. V lost 2 bases, J lost 8 bases, and 6 bases stayed unmatched. The CDR3 is 14 residues long. The germline CDR1 and CDR2 sequences are SGHRS and YFSETQ. The CDR3 is CASSFDRAGEKLFF. The CDR3 nucleotides read TGCGCCAGCAGCTTCGACAGGGCTGGCGAAAAACTGTTTTTT.

The rearrangement uses TRBV2 and TRBJ2-7, with 9 bases aligning to TRBD1. Germline assignment: CDR1 SNHLY and CDR2 FYNNEI. This CDR3 is 14 amino acids long. Trimming at V came to 7 bases and at J to 0 bases, leaving 4 bases not matched to a gene. CDR3 sequence (DNA): TGTGCCAGCAAGTCGGACAGGGGCTCCTACGAGCAGTACTTC. Its protein is CASKSDRGSYEQYF.

The table lists this clone with a count of one. This sequence joins TRBV18 and TRBJ1-1; TRBD1 matches 8 bases. The germline V gene encodes CDR1 KGHSH and CDR2 LQKENI. The CDR3 spans 15 residues. The junction had 10 bases not matched to a gene; V was cut back by 6 bases and J by 4 bases. CDR3: CASSPGQGFITEAFF. As DNA, the CDR3 is TGTGCCAGCTCGCCCGGACAGGGATTTATCACTGAAGCTTTCTTT. Using reference TRBV18 and TRBJ1-1 for the parts outside the CDR3, the full variable domain is NAGVMQNPRHLVRRRGQEARLRCSPMKGHSHVYWYRQLPEEGLKFMVYLQKENIIDESGMPKERFSAEFPKEGPSILRIQQVVRGDSAAYFCASSPGQGFITEAFFGQGTRLTVV.

This rearrangement joins TRBV13 to TRBJ2-4; weak D call: TRBD2 (5 bases). The V and J ends lost 5 bases and 4 bases respectively, with 12 bases between them. The CDR3 loop spans 14 amino acids. Per germline, CDR1 PRHDT and CDR2 FYEKMQ (reference sequence). The CDR3 nucleotides are TGTGCCAGCAGCACCCGGGATGGGAAAAACATTCAGTACTTC. This codes for CASSTRDGKNIQYF.

V gene TRBV7-2 combines with J gene TRBJ2-7; D is possibly TRBD2 (5 bases). V lost 2 bases, J lost 3 bases, and 8 bases lay in between. Germline CDR1 is SGHTA and CDR2 is FQGNSA. This CDR3 contains 13 residues. CDR3 region: CASSLSGGYEQYF. CDR3 nucleotides: TGTGCCAGCAGCTTATCCGGAGGCTACGAGCAGTACTTC.

The rearrangement joins TRBV30 to TRBJ1-4; the match to TRBD1 covers 9 bases. J lost 3 bases, V lost 3 bases, and 2 bases had no gene match. The CDR3 covers 14 residues. Per germline, CDR1 GTSNPN and CDR2 SVGIG (reference sequence). In DNA, the CDR3 is TGTGCCTGGAGGGGACAGGGTTCTAATGAAAAACTGTTTTTT. It yields the protein CAWRGQGSNEKLFF.